This T cell receptor (beta chain) was obtained from a study of blood T cell repertoires in COVID-19. Cohort placement rested on clinical history that participants reported themselves. The method was immunoSEQ multiplex PCR; TCRdb's version includes in-frame clones alone and lacks a portion of them. The sample has roughly 320,000 clones; over 90% are singletons. Germline lookup yields CDR1 SGHKS and CDR2 YYEKEE (reference sequence). The V and J ends lost 1 base and 4 bases, in that order; junction bases with no gene match: 8. This CDR3 contains 16 residues. The sequencing sample was made of PBMCs or T cells enriched from blood (not recorded which). The chain uses TRBV5-5 and TRBJ2-3; TRBD2 agrees at 8 bases. The receptor was derived from a woman aged 25 to 39 who had been exposed to COVID-19. DNA for the CDR3: TGTGCCAGCAGCTTGCTAACGGGGGGGCCGGCAGATACGCAGTATTTT. Protein: CASSLLTGGPADTQYF.